The clone carrying this T cell receptor beta chain has just one count. As yet, its antigen is unknown. This sample was included in a study of stem cell transplantation in POMP-related autoinflammatory disease. Study-wide background: Hypothesis: faulty thymoproteasomes impair CD8+ T-cell selection, skewing TRB repertoires. Pre-transplant patients had naive-skewed CD4+ T cells and few CD8+ T cells.

Method: immunoSEQ multiplex PCR; TCRdb's copy keeps in-frame clones and lacks some. The sample shows about 530 clones, more than 85% of them seen only once. Study-level results: PRAID patients trended toward lower TRB diversity and higher clonality in all analyzed T-cell subsets. Patients with PRAID showed a restricted number of unique TRB V-J gene pairings.

This CDR3 has 15 residues. Trimming left V 4 bases short and J 2 bases short, with 10 bases between. Germline V gives CDR1 SGHRS, CDR2 YFSETQ. V gene TRBV5-1 combines with J gene TRBJ2-6; D possibly corresponds to TRBD2 (5 bases). This specimen was CD4+ follicular helper T cells (Tfh) from PBMCs, taken after stem cell transplantation. The sequence was collected from a human patient with POMP-related autoinflammation and immune dysregulation (PRAID). Part of the T cell pool may stem from the graft donor. CDR3 nucleotides: TGCGCCAGCAGCCGGAGGACGGCTGGGGCCAACGTCCTGACTTTC. Its protein is CASSRRTAGANVLTF.